This entry features one T cell receptor (beta chain) sequence. Its antigen remains unidentified. Per germline, CDR1 MNHNS and CDR2 SASEGT. CDR3 length equals 11 residues. The V and J ends lost 5 bases and 5 bases respectively, with 4 bases between them. Assay: immunoSEQ multiplex PCR; the TCRdb copy retains only in-frame clones and omits some. The data hold tens of thousands of clones, with roughly 90% observed a single time. These data are taken from a study of T cell clones after liver transplantation. Study-level information: Samples came from ITN030ST, which attempted immunosuppression withdrawal within 2 years of liver transplantation. TCRbeta sequencing after a pre-transplant mixed lymphocyte reaction identified graft-donor-reactive clones, later tracked in post-transplant blood. Without induction therapy, subjects received standard immunosuppression until 12-24 months post-transplant. Study results and limitations: Conclusions were preliminary, with small, heterogeneous patient groups.

This material consisted of CD4+ T cells from blood, taken before liver transplant. J is TRBJ1-5 and V is TRBV6-1; D is uncertain. The receptor comes from a human donor who received a liver transplant. The CDR3 reads CASSLDQPQHF. In DNA, the CDR3 is TGTGCCAGCAGTCTGGATCAGCCCCAGCATTTT.